The 28 T cell receptor beta chains listed next were all sequenced from one sample in a study of T cells in Graves' hyperthyroidism and ophthalmopathy. Authors of the study amplified TCR beta CDR3 regions from RNA transcripts. The TCR CDR3 first-round RT-PCR relied on the HTBI primer set. TCRdb fed the multiplex PCR reads into MiXCR, producing one record per CDR3 protein. The sample records 340,000 or so distinct CDR3 sequences, 15% to 20% being singletons. The specimen sequenced was blood. The receptors stem from a young man with Graves' hyperthyroidism.

This rearrangement joins TRBV6-1 to TRBJ1-1; weak D call: TRBD1 (6 bases). Germline CDR1 MNHNS, CDR2 SASEGT. The CDR3 is 14 residues long. V lost 11 bases and J lost 3, with 19 bases in between. CDR3 DNA sequence: TGTGCCCACTTTGACAGGTCGGCGCACACTGAAGCTTTCTTT. It encodes CAHFDRSAHTEAFF.

This sequence joins TRBV29-1 and TRBJ2-1; TRBD2 matches at 11 bases. The V gene's germline CDR1 is SQVTM and CDR2 ANQGSEA. This CDR3 is 15 amino acids long. The V segment lost 2 bases and the J segment 7 bases; nucleotides outside the gene matches: 7. The CDR3 coding sequence is TGCAGCGTTGAACCCACTAGCGGGAGAGTTAATGAGCAGTTCTTC. The encoded protein is CSVEPTSGRVNEQFF.

This clonotype was counted ten times or more. V and J are TRBV2 and TRBJ1-5; the D gene is possibly TRBD1 (5 bases). Germline-derived CDR1 and CDR2 are SNHLY and FYNNEI. Between the trimmed V and J ends, which lost 8 bases and 0 bases, there was a span of 8 bases. There are 13 residues in the CDR3. CDR3 amino acids: CASGQNSNQPQHF. CDR3 bases: TGTGCCAGCGGACAAAATAGCAATCAGCCCCAGCATTTT.

This clonotype was recorded a few times. The chain is built from TRBV29-1 and TRBJ1-1, with no clear D. Trimming cost V 4 bases and J 0 bases, with 9 bases left between them. Germline V gene data show CDR1 as SQVTM and CDR2 as ANQGSEA. The CDR3 sequence is 13 residues long. In DNA form, the CDR3 reads TGCAGCGTTGTTGGCAGACTGAACACTGAAGCTTTCTTT. This gives the protein CSVVGRLNTEAFF.

This clonotype was detected ten times or more. The chain has TRBV3-1 and TRBJ2-7; D call uncertain. CDR1 is LGHDT, CDR2 YNNKEL, per germline (reference sequence). The V end lost 3 bases, the J end lost 3 bases, and 15 bases lay between the germline ends. The CDR3 length is 15 residues. CDR3 DNA sequence: TGTGCCAGCAGCCATAGTCCTGGGTACCACTACGAGCAGTACTTC. Protein sequence: CASSHSPGYHYEQYF.

This clonotype was counted many times. V and J are TRBV29-1 and TRBJ2-1, with D tentatively TRBD2 (6 bases). Trimming stripped 5 bases from V and 1 base from J, with 15 bases between. The CDR3 has 15 amino acids. The germline V gene encodes CDR1 SQVTM and CDR2 ANQGSEA. The CDR3 coding sequence is TGCAGCGTTCCGAGCGGGTTCGCTTCCTACAATGAGCAGTTCTTC. As protein: CSVPSGFASYNEQFF.

This chain connects TRBV2 to TRBJ2-1; D possibly uses TRBD1 or TRBD2 (5 bases each). The V gene's germline CDR1 is SNHLY and CDR2 FYNNEI. This CDR3 is built from 15 residues. The V end was cut by 6 bases, the J end by 3 bases, with 15 bases between. In DNA form, the CDR3 reads TGTGCCAGCAGCTTAATGTTGGGGGACTACAATGAGCAGTTCTTC. Its protein is CASSLMLGDYNEQFF.

This clonotype was detected many times. The chain carries TRBV7-9 and TRBJ2-2; D may be TRBD1 (6 bases). CDR3 length: 16 amino acids. Germline CDR1 SEHNR, CDR2 FQNEAQ (reference sequence). Between the trimmed V and J ends, which lost 5 bases and 0 bases, there was a span of 13 bases. This CDR3 reads CASSPLRGPNTGELFF. The CDR3 region has the DNA TGTGCCAGCAGCCCGCTCAGGGGCCCGAACACCGGGGAGCTGTTTTTT.

About this clonotype: Germline is not matched at one junction end, which may reflect a read error. This chain links TRBV12-3 or TRBV12-4 with TRBJ2-5; 8 bases are shared with TRBD2. The CDR3 covers 15 residues. In DNA, the CDR3 is TGCGCCAGCAGCCAAGCGGAGCGGGGGCAAGAGACCCAGTACTTC. Protein product: CASSQAERGQETQYF.

V is TRBV4-1 and J is TRBJ2-2; 7 nucleotides align to TRBD1. The CDR3 runs 16 residues. With V trimmed by 3 bases and J by 4 bases, 8 bases remained unmatched. Germline V gene sequence: CDR1 MGHRA, CDR2 YSYEKL. Here the CDR3 DNA reads TGCGCCAGCAGCCAGAGGACAGGTTTTTTCACCGGGGAGCTGTTTTTT. Amino acids: CASSQRTGFFTGELFF.

This clonotype was counted many times. The chain couples TRBV3-1 to TRBJ2-3; the match to TRBD2 covers 7 bases. Germline V gene data show CDR1 as LGHDT and CDR2 as YNNKEL (reference sequence). CDR3 length equals 14 residues. V trimming: 4 bases; J trimming: 2 bases; junction bases outside the gene matches: 3. The CDR3 DNA is TGTGCCAGCAGCCCCCGGGACTACACAGATACGCAGTATTTT. This encodes CASSPRDYTDTQYF.

This clonotype was seen many times. The chain employs TRBV5-8 and TRBJ1-5; 7 bases map to TRBD1. V lost 4 bases to trimming and J lost 2 bases; unmatched junction nucleotides: 3. The CDR3 length is 14 residues. Germline V CDR1 and CDR2: SGHTS, YDEGEE. CDR3 sequence (DNA): TGTGCCAGCAGCCAAACAGGGGGCAATCAGCCCCAGCATTTT. This translates into CASSQTGGNQPQHF.

This clonotype showed up many times. The chain is built from TRBV11-1 and TRBJ1-5; D gene unclear. V gave up 5 bases and J gave up 3 bases, with 26 bases separating them. Germline assignment: CDR1 SGHAT and CDR2 FQDESV (reference sequence). The CDR3 is 19 amino acids. CDR3 region: CASSHIAPISPNSNQPQHF. For the CDR3, the DNA is TGTGCCAGCAGCCATATCGCCCCGATTAGTCCTAACTCCAATCAGCCCCAGCATTTT.

Comment on this clonotype: One junction end does not reproduce the germline sequence, and a read error may be involved. The chain links TRBV7-9 to TRBJ2-1, with TRBD2 matching over 8 bases. CDR3 length: 17 residues. Germline V gene sequence: CDR1 SEHNR, CDR2 FQNEAQ (reference sequence). In DNA, the CDR3 is TGTGCCGGCAGCTTGGCCCAACGGGGGGGGGCGGACAATGAGCAGTTCTTC. Its protein product is CAGSLAQRGGADNEQFF.

This clonotype has ten or more counts. This chain connects TRBV7-9 to TRBJ1-1, with TRBD1 matching 7 bases. J was trimmed by 4 bases and V by 3 bases; bases with no gene match: 5. Looked up from germline, CDR1 is SEHNR and CDR2 is FQNEAQ (reference sequence). The CDR3 has 14 residues. The CDR3 nucleotides are TGTGCCAGCAGCTTTAGGGGGCAGTTCACTGAAGCTTTCTTT. Residues: CASSFRGQFTEAFF.

This clonotype showed up many times. The V and J genes are TRBV5-1 and TRBJ2-1; unclear D gene. Germline-derived CDR1 and CDR2 are SGHRS and YFSETQ. The CDR3 covers 8 residues. V was pared by 8 bases and J by 8 bases, with 2 bases between. Written as DNA, the CDR3 is TGCGCCAGATATGAGCAGTTCTTC. This encodes CARYEQFF.

In its sample, this clonotype was seen many times. This chain joins TRBV24-1 and TRBJ2-7; no clear D. The CDR3 sequence is 14 residues long. V was pared by 4 bases and J by 2 bases, with 11 bases between. Germline assignment: CDR1 KGHDR and CDR2 SFDVKD. CDR3 in DNA: TGTGCCACCAGTGACTCAGACCGAGCCTACGAGCAGTACTTC. Its translation: CATSDSDRAYEQYF.

This clonotype appeared many times. The chain employs TRBV28 and TRBJ1-5, with 7 nucleotides matching TRBD1. The germline gives CDR1 MDHEN, CDR2 SYDVKM. V gave up 6 bases and J gave up 4 bases; unmatched junction bases: 6. The CDR3 spans 14 residues. DNA for the CDR3: TGTGCCAGCAGCTGGGGACAGATGAATCAGCCCCAGCATTTT. This gives the protein CASSWGQMNQPQHF.

The sample holds many counts of this clonotype. Germline is not matched at one junction end, which may reflect a read error. This chain joins TRBV18 and TRBJ1-1; D is perhaps TRBD1 (6 bases). Germline loops: CDR1 KGHSH, CDR2 LQKENI. This CDR3 has 14 amino acids. The CDR3 DNA is TGCGCCAGCAGTCCGACAGGCCGGGGTACTGAAGCTTTCTTT. It codes for CASSPTGRGTEAFF.

This clonotype was observed at least ten times. CDR3 DNA: TGTGCCAGCACGGCGCAAGAGACCCAGTACTTC. Amino acid sequence: CASTAQETQYF. The rearrangement links TRBV2 to TRBJ2-5, with D unresolved. Germline loops: CDR1 SNHLY, CDR2 FYNNEI. The germline V and J ends were trimmed by 7 bases and 2 bases, with 5 bases remaining between them. This CDR3 spans 11 amino acids.

The J gene is TRBJ2-7, the V gene TRBV28; TRBD2 might be the D (6 bases). The CDR3 has 13 residues. CDR1 and CDR2 (germline): MDHEN, SYDVKM. Trimming left V 7 bases short and J 3 bases short, with 13 bases between. DNA of the CDR3: TGTGCCAGCATAAGCTTTAGCGGCTACGAGCAGTACTTC. This codes for CASISFSGYEQYF.

This chain joins TRBV29-1 and TRBJ2-2; 8 bases agree with TRBD1. J gave up 1 base and V 7 bases, and 20 bases lay outside the gene matches. The CDR3 spans 19 residues. Germline V gene lookup returns CDR1 SQVTM and CDR2 ANQGSEA. CDR3 in DNA: TGCAGCGCGAGATCATCCCACCTTCAGGGGGCGCGGAACACCGGGGAGCTGTTTTTT. Translated: CSARSSHLQGARNTGELFF.

In its sample, this clonotype was seen many times. CDR3 DNA: TGTGCCAGCAACCTCGGACAGATGAACACTGAAGCTTTCTTT. Amino acids: CASNLGQMNTEAFF. This chain connects TRBV3-1 to TRBJ1-1; weak D call: TRBD1 (6 bases). The CDR3 has 14 residues. Germline values: CDR1 LGHDT, CDR2 YNNKEL (reference sequence). V was shortened by 7 bases and J by 0 bases, with 12 bases between the two germline ends.

This clonotype was counted between two and nine times. The V gene is TRBV2, the J gene TRBJ1-6, with D unclear. This CDR3 is 14 amino acids long. Germline-derived CDR1 and CDR2 are SNHLY and FYNNEI. Trimming removed 6 bases at V and 7 bases at J, with 13 bases between. This CDR3 reads CASSLGPPNSPLHF. In DNA form, the CDR3 reads TGTGCCAGCAGCTTAGGACCTCCCAATTCACCCCTCCACTTT.

This clonotype appeared many times. The CDR3 DNA follows: TGCGCCAGCAGCTTGGGGATCGACAATGAGCAGTTCTTC. It specifies CASSLGIDNEQFF. This chain joins TRBV5-1 and TRBJ2-1; D unresolved. The V gene lost 0 bases and the J gene lost 5 bases, with 6 bases spanning the gap. The length of the CDR3 is 13 residues. The germline V gene has CDR1 SGHRS and CDR2 YFSETQ.

The sample holds a few counts of this clonotype. The V call is TRBV18, the J call TRBJ2-5; possibly TRBD2 for D (5 bases). This CDR3 region has 16 residues. Per the germline V gene, CDR1 is KGHSH and CDR2 is LQKENI. Trimming cost V 0 bases and J 3 bases, with 14 bases left between them. The CDR3 spells CASSPPKGGSKETQYF. The CDR3, as DNA: TGTGCCAGCTCACCACCTAAGGGCGGGTCAAAAGAGACCCAGTACTTC.

This clonotype has ten or more counts. The rearrangement uses TRBV24-1 and TRBJ1-5, with D uncertain. The V and J ends lost 3 bases and 5 bases respectively, with 7 bases between them. CDR1 is KGHDR and CDR2 is SFDVKD in the germline V gene. This CDR3 comprises 13 residues. The CDR3 reads CATSDGRDQPQHF. CDR3 DNA sequence: TGTGCCACCAGTGATGGACGGGATCAGCCCCAGCATTTT.

This clonotype was observed many times. This chain uses TRBV18 with TRBJ2-7, with 8 nucleotides matching TRBD1. From germline, CDR1 is KGHSH and CDR2 LQKENI. The CDR3 covers 13 residues. Germline trimming cut 8 bases from V and 3 bases from J; bases unmatched to any gene: 6. The CDR3 loop reads CASAGGANYEQYF. CDR3 nucleotides: TGTGCCAGCGCAGGGGGCGCGAACTACGAGCAGTACTTC.